Sequencing of this TCR beta chain was carried out in a study of T cell responses to AZD1222 COVID-19 vaccine. Study-wide points: Seropositive at baseline were only a handful of AZD1222 recipients.

Germline V CDR1 and CDR2: SGHDT, YYEEEE. The CDR3 totals 13 residues. The J segment lost 15 bases and the V segment lost 3 bases, leaving 12 bases of the junction unmatched. Some clones are missing from TCRdb's copy, which holds only in-frame ones; the method was immunoSEQ multiplex PCR. The top ten hold about 4.6% of the sample, which has 150,000 to 200,000 clones, 90% to 95% seen once. The count of this clone is one. Its antigen remains unidentified. This material consisted of peripheral blood, taken 28 days after the second AZD1222 dose. The sequence derives from an adult who received the AZD1222 COVID-19 vaccine. The chain recombines TRBV5-6 with TRBJ2-1, with TRBD1 matching 7 bases. CDR3 in amino acids: CASSSAHRDSWFF. The CDR3 DNA reads as TGTGCCAGCAGCTCGGCACACCGGGACAGTTGGTTCTTC.